These T cell receptor beta chains were read from a single sample in a study of T cells in Graves' hyperthyroidism and ophthalmopathy. TCRdb itself ran the multiplex PCR reads through MiXCR, one entry per CDR3 protein. The sample carries approximately 640,000 distinct CDR3 sequences, roughly 17% recorded once. The specimen was blood. Source of these receptors: a woman aged 30 to 39 with Graves' hyperthyroidism. CDR3s include the opening cysteine and the closing phenylalanine or tryptophan. Each record gives: CDR3 protein, V gene, J gene.

CDR3aa: CASSYSSGRTDTQYF; v_gene: TRBV7-3; j_gene: TRBJ2-3
CDR3aa: CASSYSEGSSSYEQYF; v_gene: TRBV6-6; j_gene: TRBJ2-7
CDR3aa: CASSLPAGNTGELFF; v_gene: TRBV5-1; j_gene: TRBJ2-2
CDR3aa: CASSLNGRETQYF; v_gene: TRBV3-1; j_gene: TRBJ2-5
CDR3aa: CASSVRADQPQHF; v_gene: TRBV9; j_gene: TRBJ1-5
CDR3aa: CASSVIGTGNTIYF; v_gene: TRBV9; j_gene: TRBJ1-3
CDR3aa: CSVRTGNSYEQYF; v_gene: TRBV29-1; j_gene: TRBJ2-7
CDR3aa: CASSEGGDIEAFF; v_gene: TRBV5-1; j_gene: TRBJ1-1
CDR3aa: CASSSSGETQYF; v_gene: TRBV28; j_gene: TRBJ2-5
CDR3aa: CASIISGSYEQYF; v_gene: TRBV5-6; j_gene: TRBJ2-7
CDR3aa: CASSLIAPNSPLHF; v_gene: TRBV3-1; j_gene: TRBJ1-6
CDR3aa: CASSGTGGANTGELFF; v_gene: TRBV2; j_gene: TRBJ2-2
CDR3aa: CASSPPGRGKNQPQHF; v_gene: TRBV19; j_gene: TRBJ1-5
CDR3aa: CASRKRDSSYEQYF; v_gene: TRBV27; j_gene: TRBJ2-7